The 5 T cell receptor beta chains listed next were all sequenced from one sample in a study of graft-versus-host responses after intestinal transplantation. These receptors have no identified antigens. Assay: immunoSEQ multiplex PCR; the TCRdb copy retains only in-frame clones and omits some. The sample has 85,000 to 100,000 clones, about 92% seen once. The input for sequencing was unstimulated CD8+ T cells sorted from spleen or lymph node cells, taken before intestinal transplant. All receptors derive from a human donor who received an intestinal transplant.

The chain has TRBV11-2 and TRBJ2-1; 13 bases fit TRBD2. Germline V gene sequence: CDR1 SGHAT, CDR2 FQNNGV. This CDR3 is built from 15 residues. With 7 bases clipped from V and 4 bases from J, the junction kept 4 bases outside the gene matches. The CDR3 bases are TGTGCCAGCACGCTGACTAGCGGGGGGTACAATGAGCAGTTCTTC. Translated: CASTLTSGGYNEQFF.

The CDR3: CASSLTSGGSGAEQYF. The CDR3 nucleotides read TGTGCCAGCAGCTTAACCAGCGGGGGTTCCGGCGCCGAGCAGTACTTC. The chain joins TRBV7-9 to TRBJ2-7; 8 bases are a match to TRBD2. This CDR3 is 16 amino acids long. V was clipped by 2 bases and J by 6 bases; unmatched bases: 12. The germline V gene encodes CDR1 SEHNR and CDR2 FQNEAQ (reference sequence). The full variable domain, with the rest looked up from reference TRBV7-9 and TRBJ2-7, is DTGVSQNPRHKITKRGQNVTFRCDPISEHNRLYWYRQTLGQGPEFLTYFQNEAQLEKSRLLSDRFSAERPKGSFSTLEIQRTEQGDSAMYLCASSLTSGGSGAEQYFGPGTRLTVT.

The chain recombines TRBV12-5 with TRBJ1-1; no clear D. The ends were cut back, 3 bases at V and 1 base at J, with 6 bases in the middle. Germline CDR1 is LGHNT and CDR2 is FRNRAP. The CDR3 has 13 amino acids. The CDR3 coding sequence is TGTGCTAGTGGTTTACTCGAGAACACTGAAGCTTTCTTT. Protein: CASGLLENTEAFF.

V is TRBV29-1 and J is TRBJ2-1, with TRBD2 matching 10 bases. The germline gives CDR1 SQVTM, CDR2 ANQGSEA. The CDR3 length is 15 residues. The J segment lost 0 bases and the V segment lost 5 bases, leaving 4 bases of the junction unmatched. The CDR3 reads CSVLAGGTSYNEQFF. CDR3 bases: TGCAGCGTTTTAGCGGGGGGAACCTCCTACAATGAGCAGTTCTTC.

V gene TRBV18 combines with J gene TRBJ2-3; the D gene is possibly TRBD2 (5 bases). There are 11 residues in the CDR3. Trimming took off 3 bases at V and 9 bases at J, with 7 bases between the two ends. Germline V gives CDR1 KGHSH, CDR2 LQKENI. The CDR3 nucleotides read TGTGCCAGCTCACCCTCGGGGACGCAGTATTTT. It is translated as CASSPSGTQYF.